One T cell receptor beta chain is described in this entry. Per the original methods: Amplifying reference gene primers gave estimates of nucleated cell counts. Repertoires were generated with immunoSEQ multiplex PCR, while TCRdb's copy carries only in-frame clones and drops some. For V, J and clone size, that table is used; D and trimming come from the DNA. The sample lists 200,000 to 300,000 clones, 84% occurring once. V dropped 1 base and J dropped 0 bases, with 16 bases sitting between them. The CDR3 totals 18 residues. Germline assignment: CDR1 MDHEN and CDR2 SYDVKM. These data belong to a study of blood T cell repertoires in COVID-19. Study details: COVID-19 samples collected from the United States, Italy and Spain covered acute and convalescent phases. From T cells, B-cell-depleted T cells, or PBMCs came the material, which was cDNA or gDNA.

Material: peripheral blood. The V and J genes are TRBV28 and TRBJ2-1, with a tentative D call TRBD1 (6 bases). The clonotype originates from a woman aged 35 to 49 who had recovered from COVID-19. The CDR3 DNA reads TGTGCCAGCAGTTTATTATTAAACAGGGTGAGCTCCTACAATGAGCAGTTCTTC. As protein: CASSLLLNRVSSYNEQFF. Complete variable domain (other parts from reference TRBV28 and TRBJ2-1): DVKVTQSSRYLVKRTGEKVFLECVQDMDHENMFWYRQDPGLGLRLIYFSYDVKMKEKGDIPEGYSVSREKKERFSLILESASTNQTSMYLCASSLLLNRVSSYNEQFFGPGTRLTVL.